These T cell receptor beta chains were read from a single sample in a study of blood T cell repertoires in COVID-19. TCRdb keeps only in-frame clones here, not all; method: immunoSEQ multiplex PCR. The sample consists of roughly 250,000 clones, roughly 80% of them appearing once. The sample consisted of peripheral blood. Receptor source: a person aged 70 to 79 with COVID-19, enrolled during active disease. Each CDR3 is given with its conserved first and last residue. D genes are given only for firm matches. Size values are once, few and many counts, or a class for expanded clones, and some rows have none.

J gene | D gene | V gene | clone size | CDR3 protein | CDR3 DNA
TRBJ1-3 | - | TRBV5-8 | - | CASSSDLSSGNTIYF | TGTGCCAGCAGCTCGGACTTAAGCTCTGGAAACACCATATATTTT
TRBJ2-1 | TRBD1 | TRBV23-1 | - | CASSQVPPRQGIYNEQFF | TGCGCCAGCAGTCAAGTCCCCCCAAGACAGGGTATCTACAATGAGCAGTTCTTC
TRBJ1-5 | - | TRBV27 | - | CASRQTHQGNNQPQHF | TGTGCCAGCAGACAAACTCACCAGGGGAACAATCAGCCCCAGCATTTT
TRBJ2-5 | TRBD2 | TRBV28 | - | CASSGWAGEETQYF | TGTGCCAGCTCCGGGTGGGCGGGGGAAGAGACCCAGTACTTC
TRBJ1-4 | - | TRBV19 | - | CASRKEGVANEKLFF | TGTGCCAGTCGAAAGGAAGGGGTAGCTAATGAAAAACTGTTTTTT
TRBJ1-4 | - | TRBV6-5 | - | CASSRSQGNEKLFF | TGTGCCAGCAGTCGCTCCCAGGGTAATGAAAAACTGTTTTTT
TRBJ1-4 | - | TRBV29-1 | few | CSVAVANEKLFF | TGCAGCGTCGCAGTGGCTAATGAAAAACTGTTTTTT
TRBJ1-1 | - | TRBV27 | - | CASSPAGVAEAFF | TGTGCCAGCAGTCCAGCGGGGGTCGCTGAAGCTTTCTTT
TRBJ1-1 | - | TRBV28 | - | CASSFPRQKLNTEAFF | TGTGCCAGCAGTTTTCCCCGACAGAAATTGAACACTGAAGCTTTCTTT
TRBJ1-1 | TRBD1 | TRBV2 | - | CASHGQGARRGTEAFF | TGTGCCAGCCATGGACAGGGGGCGCGGCGAGGCACTGAAGCTTTCTTT
TRBJ1-5 | - | TRBV27 | - | CASSWAGVNQPQHF | TGTGCCAGCAGTTGGGCAGGGGTCAATCAGCCCCAGCATTTT
TRBJ2-3 | - | TRBV5-1 | - | CASSPLTSTDTQYF | TGCGCCAGCAGTCCCCTGACTAGCACAGATACGCAGTATTTT
TRBJ1-4 | - | TRBV12-1 | - | CASSRLDRNEKLFF | TGTGCCAGCAGCCGATTGGACAGGAATGAAAAACTGTTTTTT
TRBJ1-2 | TRBD1 | TRBV5-4 | - | CASSGEDRGARGYTF | TGTGCCAGCAGCGGGGAGGACAGGGGTGCTCGTGGCTACACCTTC
TRBJ2-7 | TRBD1 | TRBV28 | - | CASISGTVIYEQYF | TGTGCCAGCATCTCCGGGACAGTCATCTACGAGCAGTACTTC
TRBJ2-7 | - | TRBV5-1 | - | CASSLAPTGYEQYF | TGCGCCAGCAGCTTGGCCCCGACAGGCTACGAGCAGTACTTC
TRBJ2-3 | TRBD1 | TRBV29-1 | - | CSAGQGGDTQYF | TGCAGCGCCGGACAGGGGGGAGATACGCAGTATTTT
TRBJ2-5 | TRBD1 | TRBV18 | few | CASSRTTGGAETQYF | TGTGCCAGCTCACGCACCACAGGGGGCGCGGAGACCCAGTACTTC
TRBJ1-4 | TRBD1 | TRBV6-5 | - | CASRGQGWAEKLFF | TGTGCCAGCAGAGGACAGGGTTGGGCTGAAAAACTGTTTTTT
TRBJ1-5 | - | TRBV3-1/TRBV3-2 | few | CASSQSTGDQPQHF | TGTGCCAGCAGCCAGTCGACAGGAGATCAGCCCCAGCATTTT
TRBJ2-3 | - | TRBV28 | - | CASSLPGVTTDTQYF | TGTGCCAGCAGCCTCCCCGGGGTTACTACAGATACGCAGTATTTT
TRBJ1-5 | TRBD1 | TRBV29-1 | - | CSVSQGQGGNQPQHF | TGCAGCGTTTCCCAGGGACAGGGGGGCAATCAGCCCCAGCATTTT
TRBJ2-5 | TRBD2 | TRBV2 | - | CASTGTSGYQETQYF | TGTGCCAGCACCGGGACTAGCGGGTACCAAGAGACCCAGTACTTC
TRBJ2-7 | TRBD1 | TRBV7-2 | - | CASSPDRGPSYEQYF | TGTGCCAGCAGCCCCGACAGGGGGCCCTCCTACGAGCAGTACTTC
TRBJ2-5 | TRBD1 | TRBV28 | - | CASSQRQGWQETQYF | TGTGCCAGCAGCCAAAGACAGGGGTGGCAAGAGACCCAGTACTTC
TRBJ2-1 | TRBD2 | TRBV7-2 | - | CASSFRLAGAYNEQFF | TGTGCCAGCAGCTTCAGACTAGCGGGGGCCTACAATGAGCAGTTCTTC
TRBJ1-1 | - | TRBV6-4 | many | CASSARGGAEAFF | TGTGCCAGCAGTGCCCGGGGAGGGGCTGAAGCTTTCTTT
TRBJ2-3 | TRBD2 | TRBV4-1 | once | CASSQELAADTQYF | TGCGCCAGCAGCCAAGAACTAGCGGCGGATACGCAGTATTTT
TRBJ2-2 | - | TRBV7-2 | - | CASSTGGDRVTGELFF | TGTGCCAGCAGCACCGGGGGTGATAGAGTCACCGGGGAGCTGTTTTTT
TRBJ2-7 | - | TRBV6-5 | few | CASRNRGRSGREQYF | TGTGCCAGCAGGAACAGGGGGCGCAGCGGGAGAGAGCAGTACTTC
TRBJ1-4 | - | TRBV19 | few | CASSNENEKLFF | TGTGCCAGTAGTAATGAGAATGAAAAACTGTTTTTT
TRBJ1-5 | - | TRBV3-1/TRBV3-2 | once | CASSRTSNQPQHF | TGTGCCAGCAGCCGGACAAGCAATCAGCCCCAGCATTTT
TRBJ2-7 | TRBD1 | TRBV27 | - | CASSQRTGTNEQYF | TGTGCCAGCAGCCAAAGGACAGGGACGAACGAGCAGTACTTC
TRBJ2-7 | - | TRBV6-5 | - | CASSYDLTRTEQYF | TGTGCCAGCAGTTACGACTTGACTAGAACCGAGCAGTACTTC
TRBJ2-1 | - | TRBV9 | - | CASSVGRGRDLEQFF | TGTGCCAGCAGCGTCGGCAGGGGACGAGACCTTGAGCAGTTCTTC
TRBJ1-1 | - | TRBV18 | - | CASSPRDTEAFF | TGTGCCAGCTCACCAAGAGACACTGAAGCTTTCTTT
TRBJ1-5 | - | TRBV27 | few | CASSLYPPLPFNQPQHF | TGTGCCAGCAGTTTATATCCCCCTCTCCCCTTCAATCAGCCCCAGCATTTT
TRBJ2-1 | - | TRBV27 | - | CASSPNPGTMNNEQFF | TGTGCCAGCAGTCCGAACCCGGGGACAATGAACAATGAGCAGTTCTTC
TRBJ2-1 | TRBD2 | TRBV9 | - | CASSALTSGRVNEQFF | TGTGCCAGCAGCGCCTTGACTAGCGGGAGAGTTAATGAGCAGTTCTTC
TRBJ2-1 | - | TRBV2 | once | CASSSESYNEQFF | TGTGCCAGCTCTAGCGAGTCTTACAATGAGCAGTTCTTC
TRBJ1-2 | TRBD1 | TRBV4-1 | - | CASSRRQGMQDYGYTF | TGCGCCAGCAGCCGTCGACAGGGGATGCAAGACTATGGCTACACCTTC
TRBJ2-2 | TRBD2 | TRBV7-3 | - | CASSLRAPGLQVNTGELFF | TGTGCCAGCAGCTTAAGGGCCCCGGGACTACAAGTGAACACCGGGGAGCTGTTTTTT
TRBJ2-7 | - | TRBV30 | - | CAWSRNDGLEQYF | TGTGCCTGGAGTCGCAACGATGGGCTCGAGCAGTACTTC
TRBJ1-3 | TRBD1 | TRBV10-3 | few | CAISPGTGIIGNTIYF | TGTGCCATCAGCCCCGGGACAGGAATTATTGGAAACACCATATATTTT
TRBJ1-5 | - | TRBV6-6 | - | CASSYVGQGQPQHF | TGTGCCAGCAGTTACGTGGGACAAGGGCAGCCCCAGCATTTT
TRBJ1-2 | - | TRBV7-3 | - | CASSFGGAKRDGYTF | TGTGCCAGCAGCTTTGGAGGGGCGAAACGAGATGGCTACACCTTC
TRBJ1-4 | - | TRBV28 | - | CASSFGGAPTNEKLFF | TGTGCCAGCAGTTTTGGGGGGGCGCCAACTAATGAAAAACTGTTTTTT
TRBJ1-1 | - | TRBV18 | - | CASSRVLVREQMNTEAFF | TGTGCCAGCTCACGAGTTCTTGTAAGGGAGCAGATGAACACTGAAGCTTTCTTT
TRBJ1-1 | - | TRBV6-5 | - | CASSFRGNTEAFF | TGTGCCAGCAGTTTTAGGGGGAACACTGAAGCTTTCTTT
TRBJ2-3 | - | TRBV5-4 | - | CASRRYSTDTQYF | TGTGCCAGCAGGAGGTACAGCACAGATACGCAGTATTTT
TRBJ1-2 | - | TRBV5-4 | - | CASSPGLRSGYTF | TGTGCCAGCAGCCCAGGGTTGCGGTCTGGCTACACCTTC
TRBJ2-7 | - | TRBV10-3 | - | CAISILEGSEQYF | TGTGCCATCAGCATTTTAGAGGGTAGTGAGCAGTACTTC
TRBJ1-5 | TRBD1 | TRBV6-6 | - | CASSDSGTGAQQPQHF | TGTGCCAGCAGTGACTCCGGGACAGGCGCACAACAGCCCCAGCATTTT
TRBJ2-7 | TRBD1 | TRBV4-3 | - | CASSPGTGLYEQYF | TGCGCCAGCAGCCCCGGGACAGGCCTATACGAGCAGTACTTC